The 15 T cell receptor beta chains below all came from one sample that was sequenced in a study of graft-versus-host responses after intestinal transplantation. For these receptors, no antigen is known. Assay used: immunoSEQ multiplex PCR; TCRdb lists only in-frame clones, some missing. The sample contains about 90,000 clones, 80% to 95% of which appear only once. The sequences come from unstimulated CD4+ T cells sorted from spleen or lymph node cells, collected before transplant. These receptors came from a human donor who was the organ donor for an intestinal transplant.

This chain links TRBV7-9 with TRBJ2-3; D is ambiguous. Trimming left V 2 bases short and J 5 bases short, with 17 bases between. Looked up from germline, CDR1 is SEHNR and CDR2 is FQNEAQ (reference sequence). The CDR3 totals 16 residues. The DNA for the CDR3 is TGTGCCAGCAGCTTATTTTTGGTGGGTCCAGGAGATACGCAGTATTTT. Its translation is CASSLFLVGPGDTQYF.

This clone occurred a few times. The V and J genes are TRBV6-1 and TRBJ2-7; 8 bases line up with TRBD2. V trimming: 8 bases; J trimming: 0 bases; junction bases outside the gene matches: 9. Germline lookup yields CDR1 MNHNS and CDR2 SASEGT. This CDR3 has 15 residues. The CDR3 here is CASLTGTRVSYEQYF. DNA of the CDR3: TGTGCCAGCCTCACCGGGACTAGGGTCTCCTACGAGCAGTACTTC.

V usage is TRBV5-1 and J usage is TRBJ1-4; a possible D gene is TRBD1 (5 bases). Germline loops: CDR1 SGHRS, CDR2 YFSETQ. CDR3 length: 16 amino acids. Trimming cost V 0 bases and J 8 bases, with 17 bases left between them. CDR3 sequence (DNA): TGCGCCAGCAGCTTGGGTAGAACAGGAAATAGAGAAAAACTGTTTTTT. Its translation is CASSLGRTGNREKLFF.

The table lists this clone with a count of one. J is TRBJ2-3 and V is TRBV5-1; 7 nucleotides match TRBD2. From germline, CDR1 is SGHRS and CDR2 YFSETQ. This CDR3 has 15 residues. Unmatched junction bases numbered 7, after V lost 3 bases and J lost 3 bases. CDR3 amino acids: CASSWAPGLTDTQYF. The CDR3 DNA reads TGCGCCAGCAGCTGGGCCCCGGGACTAACAGATACGCAGTATTTT.

A remark on this clone: Other DNA sequences within the sample encode an identical CDR3. The chain links TRBV7-6 to TRBJ1-2; 8 bases match TRBD1. Trimming at V came to 9 bases and at J to 8 bases, leaving 14 bases not matched to a gene. Germline CDR1 SGHVS, CDR2 FNYEAQ. The length of the CDR3 is 14 residues. The CDR3 DNA sequence: TGTGCCAGTAGCCCTGGTGACAGGGGCCACGGCTACACCTTC. As protein: CASSPGDRGHGYTF.

The J gene is TRBJ1-2, the V gene TRBV27; no definite D call. The length of the CDR3 is 14 residues. V lost 0 bases, J lost 4 bases, and 9 bases lay in between. Germline values: CDR1 MNHEY, CDR2 SMNVEV (reference sequence). This CDR3 is CASSLSAGSYGYTF. In DNA form, the CDR3 reads TGTGCCAGCAGTTTATCGGCCGGGTCCTATGGCTACACCTTC.

Remarks on this clone: At the DNA level, this CDR3 is encoded by other sequences in the same sample as well. This sequence joins TRBV2 and TRBJ1-6; D is undetermined. The length of the CDR3 is 13 residues. V was cut by 10 bases and J by 7 bases, with 14 bases left in between. Per the germline V gene, CDR1 is SNHLY and CDR2 is FYNNEI. The CDR3 loop reads CANTRGRNSPLHF. CDR3 nucleotides: TGTGCCAACACACGCGGGCGCAATTCACCCCTCCACTTT.

The chain couples TRBV30 to TRBJ2-5, with D possibly being TRBD2 (6 bases). The CDR3 totals 13 residues. Germline-derived CDR1 and CDR2 are GTSNPN and SVGIG (reference sequence). V was shortened by 2 bases and J by 1 base, with 8 bases between the two germline ends. CDR3 region: CAWSRGFQETQYF. The CDR3 DNA sequence: TGTGCCTGGAGTCGGGGGTTCCAAGAGACCCAGTACTTC.

The chain recombines TRBV29-1 with TRBJ2-7; 7 bases map to TRBD1. Germline CDR1 is SQVTM and CDR2 is ANQGSEA. Germline trimming cut 4 bases from V and 0 bases from J; bases unmatched to any gene: 9. The CDR3 length is 15 residues. CDR3 sequence (DNA): TGCAGCGTTGCCATACAGGGGAGACCCTCCTACGAGCAGTACTTC. Its protein product is CSVAIQGRPSYEQYF.

A single count supports this clone. This sequence joins TRBV19 and TRBJ1-1, with D perhaps matching TRBD1 (6 bases). Germline CDR1 reads LNHDA; CDR2 reads SQIVND (reference sequence). Trimming took off 5 bases at V and 9 bases at J, with 13 bases between the two ends. CDR3 length equals 12 residues. The CDR3 DNA follows: TGTGCCAGTAGTTCCATCAGGGGTAAAGCTTTCTTT. Amino acid sequence: CASSSIRGKAFF.

The chain is built from TRBV6-1 and TRBJ1-1; D is uncertain. The CDR3 totals 12 residues. From germline, CDR1 is MNHNS and CDR2 SASEGT. With 10 bases removed from V and 3 bases from J, the gap between germline ends came to 12 bases. Here the CDR3 reads CATTWGDTEAFF. The CDR3, as DNA: TGTGCCACTACATGGGGAGACACTGAAGCTTTCTTT.

This sequence joins TRBV10-3 and TRBJ1-4; D call uncertain. The ends were cut back, 3 bases at V and 3 bases at J, with 14 bases in the middle. Germline V CDR1 and CDR2: ENHRY, SYGVKD. This CDR3 has 16 amino acids. In nucleotides, the CDR3 is TGTGCCATCAGTGATGGTCAAGGGAGGCCTAATGAAAAACTGTTTTTT. Translating gives CAISDGQGRPNEKLFF.

The rearrangement joins TRBV7-8 to TRBJ1-2, with TRBD1 identical over 8 bases. The germline gives CDR1 SGHVS, CDR2 FQNEAQ. Germline trimming cut 5 bases from V and 4 bases from J; bases unmatched to any gene: 24. The length of the CDR3 is 20 residues. This chain's CDR3 is CASSPGGSLWRTGSLYGYTF. The CDR3 DNA is TGTGCCAGCAGCCCAGGGGGATCTCTATGGCGGACAGGGAGCCTCTATGGCTACACCTTC.

The chain carries TRBV19 and TRBJ2-3; unclear D gene. The CDR3 runs to 14 residues. Trimming removed 3 bases from V and 2 bases from J, with 9 bases in between. The germline V gene encodes CDR1 LNHDA and CDR2 SQIVND (reference sequence). The CDR3 DNA reads as TGTGCCAGTAGTATCCAGGCCAACACAGATACGCAGTATTTT. This gives the protein CASSIQANTDTQYF. The whole variable domain, remainder taken from reference TRBV19 and TRBJ2-3, is DGGITQSPKYLFRKEGQNVTLSCEQNLNHDAMYWYRQDPGQGLRLIYYSQIVNDFQKGDIAEGYSVSREKKESFPLTVTSAQKNPTAFYLCASSIQANTDTQYFGPGTRLTVL.

J is TRBJ1-5 and V is TRBV5-1; TRBD1 is a possible D gene (6 bases). The germline gives CDR1 SGHRS, CDR2 YFSETQ. CDR3 length: 15 residues. With 0 bases removed from V and 7 bases from J, the gap between germline ends came to 14 bases. This chain's CDR3 is CASSLDTGSAQPQHF. CDR3 coding DNA: TGCGCCAGCAGCTTGGATACAGGGTCGGCCCAGCCCCAGCATTTT.